This T cell receptor beta chain was retrieved from a study of blood T cell repertoires in COVID-19. Measured with immunoSEQ multiplex PCR; TCRdb has only the in-frame clones, and not every one. The sample holds approximately 190,000 clones; less than 90% are singletons and the top ten take under 4%. Deletions cut 7 bases from V and 6 bases from J, with 9 bases between. The CDR3 is 11 amino acids. CDR1 is SEHNR and CDR2 is FQNEAQ in the germline V gene (reference sequence). Categorization into cohorts depended on clinical history that participants reported. Source material: PBMCs or T cells enriched from blood (not recorded which). The source is a woman in her twenties or thirties who had been exposed to COVID-19. The J gene is TRBJ1-2, the V gene TRBV7-9; D is perhaps TRBD1 (6 bases). DNA of the CDR3: TGTGCCAGCAACAGGGAAGATGGCTACACCTTC. Amino acid sequence: CASNREDGYTF. The whole variable domain, remainder taken from reference TRBV7-9 and TRBJ1-2, is DTGVSQNPRHKITKRGQNVTFRCDPISEHNRLYWYRQTLGQGPEFLTYFQNEAQLEKSRLLSDRFSAERPKGSFSTLEIQRTEQGDSAMYLCASNREDGYTFGSGTRLTVV.